These 6 T cell receptor beta chains were sequenced from one sample in a study of blood T cell repertoires in COVID-19. The data were produced by immunoSEQ multiplex PCR, yet TCRdb's version contains in-frame clones alone and is incomplete. This sample has 220,000 or so clones, with 85% found just once. The specimen was peripheral blood. These TCRs come from a man aged 50 or older who had recovered from COVID-19.

The V and J genes are TRBV19 and TRBJ2-1, with D tentatively TRBD2 (5 bases). The CDR3 spans 14 residues. Germline lookup yields CDR1 LNHDA and CDR2 SQIVND (reference sequence). V gave up 6 bases and J gave up 1 base, with 10 bases separating them. CDR3 sequence: CASSRGLSYNEQFF. CDR3 coding DNA: TGTGCCAGTAGCCGCGGACTTTCCTACAATGAGCAGTTCTTC. The full variable domain, with the rest looked up from reference TRBV19 and TRBJ2-1, is DGGITQSPKYLFRKEGQNVTLSCEQNLNHDAMYWYRQDPGQGLRLIYYSQIVNDFQKGDIAEGYSVSREKKESFPLTVTSAQKNPTAFYLCASSRGLSYNEQFFGPGTRLTVL.

About this clone: This sample also contains other DNA sequences that code for the same CDR3. CDR3 nucleotides: TGTGCCAGCAGGGCAGGGGGCACAGATACGCAGTATTTT. It is translated as CASRAGGTDTQYF. The chain is built from TRBV2 and TRBJ2-3; maybe TRBD1 (6 bases). CDR1 is SNHLY, CDR2 FYNNEI, per germline. The CDR3 runs 13 residues. V dropped 6 bases and J dropped 1 base, with 8 bases sitting between them.

The gene calls are TRBV27 and TRBJ2-1, with 9 nucleotides matching TRBD2. The V segment lost 5 bases and the J segment 7 bases; nucleotides outside the gene matches: 6. The CDR3 covers 14 residues. Germline V gives CDR1 MNHEY, CDR2 SMNVEV (reference sequence). CDR3 loop: CASSILAGGNEQFF. The CDR3 nucleotides are TGTGCCAGCAGTATACTAGCGGGTGGAAATGAGCAGTTCTTC.

The chain carries TRBV6-5 and TRBJ2-5; maybe TRBD2 (5 bases). The CDR3 consists of 16 residues. V gave up 0 bases and J gave up 1 base, with 12 bases separating them. Germline assignment: CDR1 MNHEY and CDR2 SVGAGI. This chain's CDR3 is CASSYSEAGSQETQYF. Written as DNA, the CDR3 is TGTGCCAGCAGTTACTCGGAGGCGGGTTCCCAAGAGACCCAGTACTTC.

The chain links TRBV19 to TRBJ2-7; 10 bases are shared with TRBD1. Germline loops: CDR1 LNHDA, CDR2 SQIVND (reference sequence). V lost 6 bases, J lost 4 bases, and 6 bases stayed unmatched. The CDR3 has 14 residues. The CDR3 sequence: CASRATGGSYEQYF. The CDR3 nucleotides are TGTGCCAGTAGGGCGACAGGGGGCTCGTACGAGCAGTACTTC.

The chain couples TRBV5-1 to TRBJ2-3, with D maybe TRBD2 (6 bases). V was pared by 2 bases and J by 9 bases, with 16 bases between. CDR1 is SGHRS, CDR2 YFSETQ, per germline. The CDR3 covers 14 residues. Here the CDR3 DNA reads TGCGCCAGCAGCTTCGTGGGGAGTCGGGGGACGCAGTATTTT. Its protein is CASSFVGSRGTQYF.